Sequencing of this TCR beta chain was carried out in a study of blood T cell repertoires in COVID-19. Original processing methods: The authors estimated nucleated cell counts from reference gene primer amplification. The data were produced by immunoSEQ multiplex PCR, yet TCRdb's version contains in-frame clones alone and is incomplete. The V and J calls and the clone size are those of that table, but D and trimming were determined from the DNA. Among approximately 150,000 clones, about 85% were seen once, and the ten largest hold nearly 8%. The CDR3 totals 14 residues. Germline V gene sequence: CDR1 MNHEY, CDR2 SVGEGT. The V gene end was trimmed by 0 bases and the J gene end by 14 bases; junction bases not matched to a gene: 5. This clone was seen only once.

The chain carries TRBV6-2 or TRBV6-3 and TRBJ2-1; the match to TRBD2 covers 12 bases. The source of this sequence is a woman between 45 and 60 years old who had recovered from COVID-19. The sample consisted of PBMCs or T cells enriched from blood (not recorded which). The CDR3 bases are TGTGCCAGCAGTTACTCGCTAGCGGGGGGGCTGGAGTTCTTC. Translated: CASSYSLAGGLEFF.